This entry features one T cell receptor beta chain sequence. The clone's antigen remains unknown. No quality values exist for individual bases; no much larger clone is one base distant. Distinct nucleotide sequences in the sample also encode this CDR3. Per the publication, the time point label means: more than 3 weeks on oral tofacitinib. This specimen's treatment or condition label, interpreted: oral pan-JAK inhibitor, 5-10 mg twice daily. From alopecia areata patients, peripheral blood was collected along with lesional scalp punch biopsies. After PBMCs were isolated by density centrifugation and stained for CD3, CD4 and CD8, a FACSAria was used to sort CD4+ and CD8+ T cells. Via the germline V gene (reference sequence), CDR1 is GTSNPN and CDR2 SVGIG. Trimming takes 1 base from V and 1 base from J, and the germline ends sit 11 bases apart. Including cysteine and phenylalanine, the CDR3 has 15 amino acids. Only the CDR3 region is kept as DNA, spanning 45 bases read in frame from base 1.

The source of the sample is a study of CD8+ T cells in alopecia areata (dated by TCRdb to about 2018). Looking at the study overall: Treated patients were enrolled in an open-label pilot trial of oral tofacitinib, 5 to 10 mg twice daily, for moderate-to-severe alopecia areata. Patients received tofacitinib for 6 to 18 months and were then followed off drug for 6 months to check for delayed response and recurrence. For the treated patients, the SALT score, which quantifies what percentage of scalp surface area is affected, served as the measure of disease severity. The study used high-throughput TCRbeta sequencing to examine T cell clonal expansion in alopecia areata, in both the C3H/HeJ mouse model and human patients. In humans, TCRbeta sequencing was performed on scalp tissue and on sorted CD4+ and CD8+ peripheral blood T cells from healthy controls and from patients with patchy or totalis/universalis alopecia areata. Biopsies were taken from tofacitinib-treated patients at baseline and again at 4 and 24 weeks into treatment, and several of those patients also had a later scalp biopsy. Clonality in the scalp was compared among normal scalp (n=4), patchy alopecia areata scalp (n=8), and alopecia totalis/universalis scalp (n=8). RNA was extracted with the PAXgene miRNA kit for fixed scalp, the miRNeasy kit for PBMCs, and the RNeasy kit for mouse skin. Amplification of TCRbeta CDR3 regions was done by immunoSEQ multiplex PCR using 35 Vbeta forward primers and 13 Jbeta reverse primers. Study-wide findings and limitations: Scalp TCR repertoire analysis is complicated because resident alphabeta T cells in normal human skin are also sequenced, whereas mouse skin is dominated by gammadelta T cells. During tofacitinib treatment, many expanded lesional clones remained in scalp and blood, and this persistence may partly explain relapse after treatment is stopped. Compared with normal scalp, lesional scalp had higher clonality and more expanded CD8+ clones, particularly in alopecia totalis/universalis, a pattern that suggests antigenic drive. Because the treated cohort was small and had only one nonresponder, larger studies are needed to examine links between baseline CD8+ expansion and response. Tofacitinib significantly decreased scalp clonality and the number of expanded CD8+ clones among the top 100 scalp clones. TCR sequences shared between patients were less clear than in mice, possibly partly because of HLA diversity in the patient population.

Library prep was done by the immunoSEQ multiplex PCR assay. For TCR sequencing, RNA was extracted from every sample and reverse transcribed into cDNA to serve as template. SuperScript III was used to make first-strand cDNA, primed with a 2:1 mix of oligo-dT and random hexamers. A synthetic immune receptor repertoire was used to measure amplification bias, and any remaining bias was corrected computationally. The study's own analysis went as follows. Raw reads were preprocessed to remove errors, and CDR3 was defined by IMGT conventions from the conserved cysteine to phenylalanine. Clonality was computed by normalizing Shannon entropy by log2 of the number of productive unique TCRs and subtracting the result from 1. Scalp TCRbeta sequences were cross-referenced with sorted blood CD4 and CD8 repertoires so that the CD4 or CD8 identity of scalp clones could be inferred. This immuneACCESS table, as held by TCRdb, lists in-frame sequences with V and J called but not all clones. Of the missing ones, under half trace to an unresolved V gene in checked studies; the others have no known cause. That table is the source of V, J and clone size, and D and trimming were worked out from the DNA. Counted in this sample were some 220,000 clones; 50% to 70% of them appeared once. The ten largest account for about 1.4% of the sample.

The V and J genes are TRBV30 and TRBJ1-5; no D segment can be confidently identified. The input for sequencing was CD4+ T cells sorted from blood, taken at week 4, from a patient treated with tofacitinib. The sequence came from a human donor with alopecia areata. The nucleotide sequence is TGTGCCTGGAGTGAAGGTGGATGGAGCAATCAGCCCCAGCATTTT. It specifies CAWSEGGWSNQPQHF.